This T cell receptor beta chain was found in a study of blood T cell repertoires in COVID-19. Study information: Researchers got acute and convalescent COVID-19 samples from the United States, Italy and Spain. Sources were T cells, B-cell-depleted T cells, or PBMCs; the material itself was cDNA or gDNA.

Germline CDR1 SGDLS, CDR2 YYNGEE. V lost 0 bases, J lost 1 base, and 17 bases lay in between. The CDR3 is made up of 18 amino acids. Authors' data handling: Cell counts per sample came from amplifying reference gene primers. Generated by immunoSEQ multiplex PCR, the TCRdb table keeps only in-frame clones and is missing some. The DNA gave D and trimming, while V, J and clone size come from that table. The sample contains about 150,000 clones, around 79% of which appear only once. This clonotype originated in a man in his fifties or sixties with active or convalescent COVID-19. This sequence joins TRBV9 and TRBJ2-1; D is uncertain. The sequenced material came from peripheral blood. Here the CDR3 DNA reads TGTGCCAGCAGCGTAGGGTTTCCGACAAGCCCTTCCTACAATGAGCAGTTCTTC. The encoded protein is CASSVGFPTSPSYNEQFF.